The 16 T cell receptor beta chains reported below all come from one sample, sequenced in a study of cytotoxic CD8 clonotypes in ibrutinib-treated CLL. Method: immunoSEQ multiplex PCR; TCRdb's copy keeps in-frame clones and lacks some. This table holds around 140,000 clones, 70% to 90% found once. The sequences come from PBMCs, collected after 24 months of ibrutinib treatment. Source of these receptors: a human donor with chronic lymphocytic leukemia.

The V gene is TRBV27, the J gene TRBJ1-1; a weak D match, TRBD1 (6 bases). The CDR3 has 15 residues. Trimming stripped 3 bases from V and 1 base from J, with 12 bases between. Germline V gene data show CDR1 as MNHEY and CDR2 as SMNVEV (reference sequence). The CDR3 bases are TGTGCCAGCAGTTTCTATATGGGACAGAACACTGAAGCTTTCTTT. This encodes CASSFYMGQNTEAFF.

The chain has TRBV13 and TRBJ1-3; D not certain. With 2 bases removed from V and 3 bases from J, the gap between germline ends came to 5 bases. From germline, CDR1 is PRHDT and CDR2 FYEKMQ (reference sequence). This CDR3 is 13 amino acids long. CDR3 DNA sequence: TGTGCCAGCAGCTTAATCCGTGGAAACACCATATATTTT. Translation gives CASSLIRGNTIYF. The full variable domain, in which reference TRBV13 and TRBJ1-3 provide the parts outside the CDR3, is AAGVIQSPRHLIKEKRETATLKCYPIPRHDTVYWYQQGPGQDPQFLISFYEKMQSDKGSIPDRFSAQQFSDYHSELNMSSLELGDSALYFCASSLIRGNTIYFGEGSWLTVV.

In its sample, this clone is medium-sized. V is TRBV20-1 and J is TRBJ2-1; possible D gene TRBD1, 5 bases. The CDR3 runs 11 residues. Germline V gene data show CDR1 as DFQATT and CDR2 as SNEGSKA (reference sequence). V was trimmed by 0 bases and J by 13 bases, leaving 10 bases between them. CDR3 region: CSAREQANQFF. The CDR3 DNA reads as TGCAGTGCTAGAGAACAGGCTAATCAGTTCTTC.

As concerns this clone: The same CDR3 also results from other DNA sequences found in this sample. The chain joins TRBV7-2 to TRBJ2-3, with 7 bases matching TRBD2. The trim removed 4 bases at V and 0 bases at J, leaving 1 base unmatched. CDR1 is SGHTA, CDR2 FQGNSA, per germline. The CDR3 contains 14 residues. For the CDR3, the DNA is TGTGCCAGCAGCTCGGGGGGAAGCACAGATACGCAGTATTTT. It specifies CASSSGGSTDTQYF.

The chain employs TRBV9 and TRBJ2-7; no firm D call. The CDR3 is 13 amino acids. V was shortened by 10 bases and J by 6 bases, with 20 bases between the two germline ends. Germline lookup yields CDR1 SGDLS and CDR2 YYNGEE. The CDR3 region is CACPPGPSREQYF. Written as DNA, the CDR3 is TGTGCCTGCCCCCCTGGTCCAAGCCGCGAGCAGTACTTC.

This clone was observed a single time. The V and J genes are TRBV30 and TRBJ1-5; D might be TRBD1 (6 bases). The germline V gene has CDR1 GTSNPN and CDR2 SVGIG (reference sequence). This CDR3 has 13 amino acids. Trimming removed 2 bases from V and 4 bases from J, with 9 bases in between. DNA of the CDR3: TGTGCCTGGAGTTTACAGGGAAATCAGCCCCAGCATTTT. This codes for CAWSLQGNQPQHF. The complete variable domain, with remaining parts taken from reference TRBV30 and TRBJ1-5, reads SQTIHQWPATLVQPVGSPLSLECTVEGTSNPNLYWYRQAAGRGLQLLFYSVGIGQISSEVPQNLSASRPQDRQFILSSKKLLLSDSGFYLCAWSLQGNQPQHFGDGTRLSIL.

The chain has TRBV7-2 and TRBJ1-2; weak D call: TRBD1 (6 bases). The CDR3 length is 13 residues. The V end lost 1 base, the J end lost 5 bases, and 8 bases lay between the germline ends. Germline assignment: CDR1 SGHTA and CDR2 FQGNSA. This chain's CDR3 is CASSLVGGYGYTF. In DNA, the CDR3 is TGTGCCAGCAGCTTAGTAGGGGGATATGGCTACACCTTC.

The chain has TRBV5-4 and TRBJ2-5; TRBD1 is a possible D gene (6 bases). The DNA matches TRBJ2-7 better at its end, which makes the J call doubtful. Looked up from germline, CDR1 is SGHNT and CDR2 is YYREEE (reference sequence). The CDR3 extends over 13 amino acids. For the CDR3, the DNA is TGTGCCAGCAGCCGGGACAACTCCTACGAGCAGTACTTC. It yields the protein CASSRDNSYEQYF.

Only one count was recorded for this clone. The chain recombines TRBV27 with TRBJ1-6; D is undetermined. CDR3 length: 16 amino acids. Germline-derived CDR1 and CDR2 are MNHEY and SMNVEV (reference sequence). The V and J ends lost 6 bases and 0 bases respectively, with 12 bases between them. The CDR3 bases are TGTGCCAGCAGGTACAGCGAGAGCTCCTATAATTCACCCCTCCACTTT. It specifies CASRYSESSYNSPLHF.

This rearrangement joins TRBV28 to TRBJ2-6; D might be TRBD1 (6 bases). Trimming took 9 bases from V and 0 from J, leaving 12 bases between them. The germline gives CDR1 MDHEN, CDR2 SYDVKM. This CDR3 spans 15 amino acids. The CDR3 region is CASSGASSGANVLTF. The CDR3 coding sequence is TGTGCCAGTTCAGGGGCTAGCTCTGGGGCCAACGTCCTGACTTTC.

The chain links TRBV19 to TRBJ2-2; 7 bases agree with TRBD1. With V trimmed by 7 bases and J by 6 bases, 11 bases remained unmatched. This CDR3 spans 15 amino acids. From germline, CDR1 is LNHDA and CDR2 SQIVND (reference sequence). CDR3 nucleotides: TGTGCCAGTAATGAACAGGGGCCTGGCCCCGGGGAGCTGTTTTTT. This codes for CASNEQGPGPGELFF.

The J gene is TRBJ2-5, the V gene TRBV6-5; D gene ambiguous. Trimming pared 5 bases from V and 2 bases from J, leaving 9 bases between. Germline V gives CDR1 MNHEY, CDR2 SVGAGI. The CDR3 consists of 13 residues. The CDR3 nucleotides read TGTGCCAGCAGTAGAGGAATACAAGAGACCCAGTACTTC. It is translated as CASSRGIQETQYF.

This clone occurred a few times. The chain has TRBV2 and TRBJ1-2; D uncertain. The CDR3 covers 13 residues. Germline V lookup: CDR1 SNHLY, CDR2 FYNNEI. V was clipped by 1 base and J by 4 bases, with 7 bases between them. Here the CDR3 reads CASSEEGIYGYTF. CDR3 in DNA: TGTGCCAGCAGTGAAGAGGGAATCTATGGCTACACCTTC. Complete variable domain (other parts from reference TRBV2 and TRBJ1-2): EPEVTQTPSHQVTQMGQEVILRCVPISNHLYFYWYRQILGQKVEFLVSFYNNEISEKSEIFDDQFSVERPDGSNFTLKIRSTKLEDSAMYFCASSEEGIYGYTFGSGTRLTVV.

This rearrangement joins TRBV6-4 to TRBJ2-3, with unresolved D. The germline gives CDR1 MRHNA, CDR2 SNTAGT. This CDR3 is built from 12 residues. Trimming shortened V by 2 bases and J by 12 bases, and 12 bases separated the two germline ends. The CDR3 nucleotides are TGTGCCAGCAGTGACGGACGAACCCCTCAGTATTTT. It specifies CASSDGRTPQYF.

The chain couples TRBV5-6 to TRBJ1-1; D is ambiguous. V lost 3 bases, J lost 1 base, and 16 bases lay in between. Germline-derived CDR1 and CDR2 are SGHDT and YYEEEE. This CDR3 has 16 amino acids. CDR3 residues: CASSWDMVASNTEAFF. The CDR3 bases are TGTGCCAGCAGCTGGGATATGGTCGCATCGAACACTGAAGCTTTCTTT.

The chain employs TRBV2 and TRBJ2-7, with D unresolved. CDR1 SNHLY and CDR2 FYNNEI come from the germline V gene. The V end lost 3 bases, the J end lost 3 bases, and 9 bases lay between the germline ends. The CDR3 sequence is 13 residues long. The CDR3 is CASSEDGGYEQYF. Written as DNA, the CDR3 is TGTGCCAGCAGTGAGGACGGCGGCTACGAGCAGTACTTC.